This passage covers 24 T cell receptor beta chains from one sample sequenced in a study of T cell responses to AZD1222 COVID-19 vaccine. Assay: immunoSEQ multiplex PCR; the TCRdb copy retains only in-frame clones and omits some. This table has about 100,000 clones, nearly 90% appearing once. The sample was peripheral blood, taken on day 0 of AZD1222 vaccination. The receptors shown here come from an adult in good health.

By share, this clone counts as medium-sized (0.01 to 0.1%). The V call is TRBV6-1, the J call TRBJ2-7; 8 nucleotides line up with TRBD1. The junction had 9 bases not matched to a gene; V was cut back by 2 bases and J by 6 bases. This CDR3 has 15 amino acids. CDR1 and CDR2 (germline): MNHNS, SASEGT. CDR3 in DNA: TGTGCCAGCAGTGAAACCCCGACAGGGGCCCTCGAGCAGTACGTC. Translated: CASSETPTGALEQYV.

The gene calls are TRBV9 and TRBJ1-1, with 7 bases aligning to TRBD1. The CDR3 is 17 amino acids. Germline assignment: CDR1 SGDLS and CDR2 YYNGEE. V was clipped by 0 bases and J by 0 bases; unmatched bases: 8. CDR3 amino acids: CASSVVGTAYMNTEAFF. DNA of the CDR3: TGTGCCAGCAGCGTAGTTGGGACAGCTTATATGAACACTGAAGCTTTCTTT.

The J gene is TRBJ1-6, the V gene TRBV4-2; 7 bases agree with TRBD1. This CDR3 is built from 15 residues. CDR1 and CDR2 (germline): LGHNA, YNFKEQ. Unmatched junction bases numbered 6, after V lost 1 base and J lost 9 bases. The CDR3 sequence is CASSQGETGTSPLHF. In DNA form, the CDR3 reads TGTGCCAGCAGCCAAGGGGAGACAGGGACTTCACCCCTCCACTTT.

The chain uses TRBV6-1 and TRBJ2-5; 8 bases align to TRBD1. The CDR3 is 16 residues long. V lost 3 bases to trimming and J lost 5 bases; unmatched junction nucleotides: 11. Germline V lookup: CDR1 MNHNS, CDR2 SASEGT. CDR3 nucleotides: TGTGCCAGCAGTGACCCCAGGGGGCAGGCGAGGGAGACCCAGTACTTC. It encodes CASSDPRGQARETQYF.

The chain couples TRBV19 to TRBJ1-1; TRBD1 agrees at 8 bases. Trimming removed 6 bases from V and 0 bases from J; junction bases left unmatched: 18. The CDR3 extends over 19 amino acids. Germline assignment: CDR1 LNHDA and CDR2 SQIVND (reference sequence). CDR3 residues: CASSRSNPLGQALNTEAFF. The CDR3, as DNA: TGTGCCAGTAGCCGAAGCAACCCCCTGGGACAGGCATTGAACACTGAAGCTTTCTTT.

The rearrangement links TRBV9 to TRBJ1-2; D might be TRBD1 (6 bases). V gave up 4 bases and J gave up 0 bases, with 13 bases separating them. There are 15 residues in the CDR3. Germline CDR1 and CDR2: SGDLS and YYNGEE. This CDR3 is CASSTRQDANYGYTF. The CDR3 coding sequence is TGTGCCAGCAGCACCCGACAGGATGCTAACTATGGCTACACCTTC.

This chain links TRBV29-1 with TRBJ2-3; 9 bases align to TRBD2. The CDR3 sequence is 13 residues long. CDR1 is SQVTM, CDR2 ANQGSEA, per germline. V was pared by 6 bases and J by 3 bases, with 4 bases of the junction left unmatched. DNA of the CDR3: TGCAGCGTCGTAGCGGGAGATACAGATACGCAGTATTTT. Encoded protein: CSVVAGDTDTQYF.

The gene calls are TRBV7-9 and TRBJ1-1, with a possible D match to TRBD1 (6 bases). Trimming stripped 1 base from V and 0 bases from J, with 21 bases between. The V gene's germline CDR1 is SEHNR and CDR2 FQNEAQ (reference sequence). This CDR3 comprises 19 residues. The CDR3 sequence is CASSLVLGGEGLLNTEAFF. CDR3 nucleotide sequence: TGTGCCAGCAGCTTAGTATTAGGGGGTGAGGGCCTTCTGAACACTGAAGCTTTCTTT.

This clone occurred a few times. The rearrangement links TRBV2 to TRBJ1-6, with no clear D. The CDR3 length is 13 residues. In germline, CDR1 is SNHLY, CDR2 FYNNEI. V lost 3 bases to trimming and J lost 13 bases, with 13 bases between them. In DNA, the CDR3 is TGTGCCAGCAGTGAGGAGGCAGTCCTCCCCCTCCACTTT. Translated, it gives CASSEEAVLPLHF.

This clone was found a few times. The V gene is TRBV1, the J gene TRBJ2-7; no DNA check was done on the table's D call, TRBD2. TRBV1 is assigned pseudogene status. This CDR3 has 15 residues. In nucleotides, the CDR3 is TGCACCAGCAGCCAATGGCGCGGGGGTACCTACGAGCAGTACTTC. Translating gives CTSSQWRGGTYEQYF.

This sequence joins TRBV7-8 and TRBJ1-5; perhaps TRBD1 as D (6 bases). Germline lookup yields CDR1 SGHVS and CDR2 FQNEAQ. CDR3 length: 18 residues. Trimming took 5 bases from V and 4 from J, leaving 24 bases between them. The DNA of the CDR3 is TGTGCCAGCAGCCTTCCACCTTCGGAGGGGGGTCGAAATCAGCCCCAGCATTTT. It codes for CASSLPPSEGGRNQPQHF.

The rearrangement links TRBV4-3 to TRBJ1-1; TRBD1 might be the D (6 bases). Germline V gene data show CDR1 as LGHNA and CDR2 as YSLEER. The CDR3 runs 15 residues. Trimming took off 0 bases at V and 1 base at J, with 9 bases between the two ends. CDR3 loop: CASSQEPGENTEAFF. Written as DNA, the CDR3 is TGCGCCAGCAGCCAAGAACCAGGGGAGAACACTGAAGCTTTCTTT.

V is TRBV5-8 and J is TRBJ2-7; D is uncertain. The CDR3 loop spans 15 amino acids. The ends were cut back, 2 bases at V and 1 base at J, with 13 bases in the middle. From germline, CDR1 is SGHTS and CDR2 YDEGEE. The CDR3 here is CASSLHRVKSYEQYF. In DNA form, the CDR3 reads TGTGCCAGCAGCTTACACCGGGTCAAATCCTACGAGCAGTACTTC.

The gene calls are TRBV7-9 and TRBJ1-2; 8 nucleotides align to TRBD1. V lost 4 bases, J lost 5 bases, and 9 bases stayed unmatched. CDR1 and CDR2 (germline): SEHNR, FQNEAQ (reference sequence). This CDR3 spans 15 amino acids. The CDR3 DNA reads TGTGCCAGCAGCTCCAGGGGGCCCTTAGTTTATGGCTACACCTTC. The encoded protein is CASSSRGPLVYGYTF.

This clone has a single count. The V call is TRBV19, the J call TRBJ1-3, with 7 bases matching TRBD1. The CDR3 is made up of 13 amino acids. Germline values: CDR1 LNHDA, CDR2 SQIVND (reference sequence). With 6 bases clipped from V and 2 bases from J, the junction kept 1 base outside the gene matches. Here the CDR3 DNA reads TGTGCCAGTAGGGGGACAGCTGGAAACACCATATATTTT. Protein: CASRGTAGNTIYF. The complete variable domain, with remaining parts taken from reference TRBV19 and TRBJ1-3, reads DGGITQSPKYLFRKEGQNVTLSCEQNLNHDAMYWYRQDPGQGLRLIYYSQIVNDFQKGDIAEGYSVSREKKESFPLTVTSAQKNPTAFYLCASRGTAGNTIYFGEGSWLTVV.

Of note for this clone: One end of the junction does not line up with germline, which may come from a read error. The chain couples TRBV5-1 to TRBJ2-2; D is ambiguous. The CDR3 extends over 12 amino acids. Germline CDR1 reads SGHRS; CDR2 reads YFSETQ. For the CDR3, the DNA is TGTGCCAGCAGCTTGGTCGGCGGGGAGCTGTTTTTT. The encoded protein is CASSLVGGELFF.

This clone was detected only a few times. The chain links TRBV5-6 to TRBJ2-5; 7 bases are a match to TRBD1. The CDR3 runs 13 residues. Germline V gene data show CDR1 as SGHDT and CDR2 as YYEEEE. The J segment lost 4 bases and the V segment lost 3 bases, leaving 3 bases of the junction unmatched. CDR3 DNA sequence: TGTGCCAGCAGCTCAACAGGGGTAGAGACCCAGTACTTC. This encodes CASSSTGVETQYF.

The gene calls are TRBV7-6 and TRBJ2-1, with TRBD2 as a possible D gene (7 bases). CDR1 SGHVS and CDR2 FNYEAQ come from the germline V gene. V was pared by 7 bases and J by 9 bases, with 16 bases between. This CDR3 region has 13 residues. The CDR3 sequence: CASTQRGGGEQFF. CDR3 coding DNA: TGTGCCAGCACCCAACGCGGGGGCGGTGAGCAGTTCTTC.

The V call is TRBV7-9, the J call TRBJ1-2; unclear D gene. In germline, CDR1 is SEHNR, CDR2 FQNEAQ (reference sequence). CDR3 length: 13 amino acids. V was cut by 2 bases and J by 4 bases, with 8 bases left in between. The CDR3 bases are TGTGCCAGCAGCTTATCAGCCATCTATGGCTACACCTTC. Its translation: CASSLSAIYGYTF. Full variable domain (rest looked up from reference TRBV7-9 and TRBJ1-2): DTGVSQNPRHKITKRGQNVTFRCDPISEHNRLYWYRQTLGQGPEFLTYFQNEAQLEKSRLLSDRFSAERPKGSFSTLEIQRTEQGDSAMYLCASSLSAIYGYTFGSGTRLTVV.

The V and J genes are TRBV19 and TRBJ1-2, with D possibly matching TRBD1 (6 bases). The CDR3 contains 14 residues. V lost 5 bases, J lost 4 bases, and 14 bases lay in between. From germline, CDR1 is LNHDA and CDR2 SQIVND (reference sequence). The DNA for the CDR3 is TGTGCCAGTAGTTTCCCAGGGGCGAGCTATGGCTACACCTTC. Its protein product is CASSFPGASYGYTF.

The chain is built from TRBV21-1 and TRBJ2-1; the table's TRBD1 call for D was not verified on the DNA. TRBV21-1 is flagged as a pseudogene. The CDR3 has 19 residues. The CDR3 loop reads CASSNQGQVNIAIHNEQFF. DNA of the CDR3: TGTGCCAGCAGCAACCAGGGACAGGTAAACATCGCGATTCACAATGAGCAGTTCTTC.

This chain joins TRBV7-9 and TRBJ1-1, with 7 bases fitting TRBD1. Germline V gene sequence: CDR1 SEHNR, CDR2 FQNEAQ (reference sequence). This CDR3 contains 16 residues. The ends lost 0 bases at V and 3 bases at J; junction bases unmatched: 7. CDR3 sequence reads: CASSLADHTGDTEAFF. The DNA of the CDR3 is TGTGCCAGCAGCTTAGCTGACCATACAGGGGACACTGAAGCTTTCTTT.

The chain uses TRBV3-1 (or the pseudogene TRBV3-2) and TRBJ1-2; possible D gene TRBD1, 5 bases. The length of the CDR3 is 14 residues. Germline V gene sequence: CDR1 LGHDT, CDR2 YNNKEL (reference sequence). V lost 4 bases and J lost 5, with 14 bases in between. The chain's CDR3 is CASSPGQRGYGYTF. In DNA, the CDR3 is TGTGCCAGCAGCCCGGGGCAGCGGGGGTATGGCTACACCTTC.

The chain combines TRBV7-6 with TRBJ2-1; D is undetermined. V was pared by 2 bases and J by 0 bases, with 8 bases between. Germline V gene sequence: CDR1 SGHVS, CDR2 FNYEAQ. CDR3 size: 15 residues. The CDR3 coding sequence is TGTGCCAGCAGCTTAACGACGAGCTCCTACAATGAGCAGTTCTTC. Residues: CASSLTTSSYNEQFF.